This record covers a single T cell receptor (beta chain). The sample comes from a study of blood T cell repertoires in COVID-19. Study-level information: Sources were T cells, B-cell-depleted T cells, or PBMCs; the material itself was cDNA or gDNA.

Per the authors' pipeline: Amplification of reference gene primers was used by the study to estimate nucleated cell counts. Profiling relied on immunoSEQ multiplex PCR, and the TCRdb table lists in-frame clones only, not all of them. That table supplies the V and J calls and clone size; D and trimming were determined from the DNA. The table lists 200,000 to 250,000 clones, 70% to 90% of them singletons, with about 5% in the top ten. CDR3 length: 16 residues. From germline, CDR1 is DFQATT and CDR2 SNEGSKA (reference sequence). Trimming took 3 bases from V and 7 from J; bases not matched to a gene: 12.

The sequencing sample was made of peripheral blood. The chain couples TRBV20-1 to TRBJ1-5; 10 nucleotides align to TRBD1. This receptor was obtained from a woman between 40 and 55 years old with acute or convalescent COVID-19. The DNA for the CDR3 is TGCAGTGCTAGTCCACCGACAGGGGGCGAAAAACAGCCCCAGCATTTT. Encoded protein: CSASPPTGGEKQPQHF.